This T cell receptor beta chain was found in a study of T cells in localized non-small cell lung cancer. Study-wide points: Adjacent lung tissue had a median approximately 57 of the top 100 clones found in the tumor. Longer overall survival accompanied higher blood T cell density. In uninvolved adjacent lung, T cell clonality reached its highest value, exceeding tumor.

TCRdb's copy holds only in-frame clones and misses some; the assay was immunoSEQ multiplex PCR. In the table there are around 91,000 clones, 87% of which are singletons. Worth noting for this clone: Its target is unknown.

The CDR3 sequence is 14 residues long. Germline CDR1 is SGDLS and CDR2 is YYNGEE. The V gene lost 3 bases and the J gene lost 6 bases, with 10 bases spanning the gap. The sequencing here drew on peripheral blood, taken before any cancer treatment. The receptor was derived from a man aged 40 to 70 with stage I squamous cell lung carcinoma. V and J are TRBV9 and TRBJ1-6; the D gene is possibly TRBD1 (5 bases). The CDR3 sequence is CASSAGQANSPLHF. As DNA, the CDR3 is TGTGCCAGCAGCGCAGGACAAGCTAATTCACCCCTCCACTTT. Full variable domain (outside the CDR3, taken from reference TRBV9 and TRBJ1-6): DSGVTQTPKHLITATGQRVTLRCSPRSGDLSVYWYQQSLDQGLQFLIQYYNGEERAKGNILERFSAQQFPDLHSELNLSSLELGDSALYFCASSAGQANSPLHFGNGTRLTVT.